Shown below are 15 T cell receptor beta chains from a single sample sequenced in a study of blood T cells in healthy people across ages. A second PCR of roughly 7 to 11 cycles used a sample-barcoded 5' primer and a J-beta primer mix. TCRdb passed the 5' RACE reads through MiXCR, listing each CDR3 protein once. The sample lists 850,000 to 1,000,000 distinct CDR3 sequences, roughly 47% seen once, with about a fifth in the top ten. The specimen was blood. Receptors originate from an older woman in good health.

On this clonotype: Relative to the germline gene, one junction end is altered; a read error may explain this. The V gene is TRBV4-1, the J gene TRBJ1-2; D possibly corresponds to TRBD1 (5 bases). The CDR3 runs to 18 residues. CDR1 is MGHRA, CDR2 YSYEKL, per germline. CDR3 region: CASSQARDSPGTNDGYTF. The CDR3 nucleotides are TGCGCCAGCAGCCAAGCACGAGACAGCCCTGGGACTAACGATGGCTACACCTTC.

The chain combines TRBV28 with TRBJ2-7; 8 bases match TRBD2. The CDR3 runs to 14 residues. The V and J ends lost 2 bases and 7 bases, in that order; junction bases with no gene match: 7. Germline values: CDR1 MDHEN, CDR2 SYDVKM. This CDR3 is CASSLGGRPNEQYF. In DNA, the CDR3 is TGTGCCAGCAGTTTAGGCGGGAGGCCTAATGAGCAGTACTTC.

This sequence joins TRBV10-3 and TRBJ2-5, with D unclear. The V gene's germline CDR1 is ENHRY and CDR2 SYGVKD. Trimming left V 3 bases short and J 2 bases short, with 13 bases between. The CDR3 is made up of 15 amino acids. The chain's CDR3 is CAISDLNMGQETQYF. In DNA form, the CDR3 reads TGTGCCATCAGTGATCTTAATATGGGGCAAGAGACCCAGTACTTC.

V and J are TRBV2 and TRBJ1-2; 7 nucleotides align to TRBD1. The length of the CDR3 is 12 residues. Germline V gene sequence: CDR1 SNHLY, CDR2 FYNNEI. Trimming removed 9 bases from V and 6 bases from J; junction bases left unmatched: 7. For the CDR3, the DNA is TGTGCCAGAGAGGGGGCAGTTCATGGCTACACCTTC. Protein sequence: CAREGAVHGYTF.

This chain links TRBV4-3 with TRBJ2-3; D is unclear. Trimming cost V 1 base and J 2 bases, with 16 bases left between them. Germline CDR1 is LGHNA and CDR2 is YSLEER. CDR3 length: 17 residues. CDR3 nucleotide sequence: TGCGCCAGCAGCCAAGCTTTTCGATTTCGTCCCACAGATACGCAGTATTTT. Translation gives CASSQAFRFRPTDTQYF.

The chain has TRBV28 and TRBJ2-3; TRBD2 is a possible D gene (5 bases). This CDR3 contains 15 residues. Per germline, CDR1 MDHEN and CDR2 SYDVKM. The CDR3: CTTKLGLRLTDTQYF. CDR3 nucleotide sequence: TGTACCACTAAACTCGGACTTCGACTCACAGATACGCAGTATTTT.

The DNA for the CDR3 is TGTGCCACCAGTGATTCTGGGACATCTTACGAGCAGTACTTC. Its protein is CATSDSGTSYEQYF. The chain uses TRBV24-1 and TRBJ2-5; a weak D match, TRBD1 (6 bases). The DNA end is more similar to TRBJ2-7, so the J call may be wrong. The CDR3 consists of 14 residues. Germline CDR1 reads KGHDR; CDR2 reads SFDVKD.

The chain recombines TRBV3-1 with TRBJ2-1; 10 bases line up with TRBD2. Judging by the DNA end, TRBJ2-7 fits better; the J call may be wrong. CDR1 and CDR2 (germline): LGHDT, YNNKEL (reference sequence). The CDR3 is 14 amino acids. The CDR3 here is CASSHWTSGSEQYF. The DNA of the CDR3 is TGTGCCAGCAGCCATTGGACTAGCGGATCCGAGCAGTACTTC.

The sample holds one count of this clonotype. The J gene is TRBJ2-1, the V gene TRBV20-1; perhaps TRBD2 as D (5 bases). The V end was cut by 6 bases, the J end by 8 bases, with 11 bases between. Per the germline V gene, CDR1 is DFQATT and CDR2 is SNEGSKA (reference sequence). This CDR3 region has 11 residues. CDR3 DNA sequence: TGCAGTGCGGCTCTGCGGGATGAGCAGTTCTTC. Translation gives CSAALRDEQFF.

The chain uses TRBV6-5 and TRBJ1-2; no clear D. The CDR3 totals 13 residues. V lost 2 bases and J 7 bases, leaving 11 bases between the germline ends. Per germline, CDR1 MNHEY and CDR2 SVGAGI. CDR3 in amino acids: CASSYGRAGGYTF. Here the CDR3 DNA reads TGTGCCAGCAGTTACGGTCGGGCGGGTGGCTACACCTTC.

On this clonotype: A read error is possible here, since a much larger clone lies one base away. This chain links TRBV27 with TRBJ2-7, with 12 nucleotides matching TRBD2. Per germline, CDR1 MNHEY and CDR2 SMNVEV (reference sequence). The CDR3 covers 14 residues. The junction had 7 bases not matched to a gene; V was cut back by 7 bases and J by 6 bases. The CDR3 region is CASITSGRSLEQYF. For the CDR3, the DNA is TGTGCCAGCATCACTAGCGGGAGGTCCCTCGAGCAGTACTTC.

This clonotype was counted between two and nine times. The V call is TRBV15, the J call TRBJ2-5; the D gene is possibly TRBD1 (6 bases). V was pared by 1 base and J by 3 bases, with 12 bases between. Germline V lookup: CDR1 LNHNV, CDR2 YYDKDF (reference sequence). The CDR3 consists of 15 residues. Written as DNA, the CDR3 is TGTGCCACCAGCAGAGGTTGGACAGCCGAAGAGACCCAGTACTTC. Encoded protein: CATSRGWTAEETQYF.

This clonotype was recorded at least ten times. The V and J genes are TRBV21-1 and TRBJ2-3; TRBD1 is the table's D call and was not checked against the DNA. TRBV21-1 is a listed pseudogene. There are 13 residues in the CDR3. CDR3 protein: CASSKGSGNTQYF. CDR3 coding DNA: TGTGCCAGCAGCAAAGGATCAGGGAATACGCAGTATTTT.

The chain recombines TRBV10-3 with TRBJ1-3; TRBD1 is a possible D gene (5 bases). CDR1 and CDR2 from the germline V gene are ENHRY and SYGVKD. The ends were cut back, 3 bases at V and 3 bases at J, with 12 bases in the middle. CDR3 length: 15 amino acids. The CDR3 bases are TGTGCCATCAGTGACCCCCAGGGTTTTGGAAACACCATATATTTT. The encoded protein is CAISDPQGFGNTIYF.

V gene TRBV29-1 combines with J gene TRBJ2-7, with no clear D. The CDR3 spans 13 residues. V was shortened by 4 bases and J by 2 bases, with 12 bases between the two germline ends. The germline CDR1 and CDR2 sequences are SQVTM and ANQGSEA. In DNA, the CDR3 is TGCAGCGTTGTGGACGGATCTACCTACGAGCAGTACTTC. Protein sequence: CSVVDGSTYEQYF.